This T cell receptor beta chain was found in a study of radiotherapy plus CTLA-4 blockade in lung cancer. Produced via immunoSEQ multiplex PCR; TCRdb's table is partial and in-frame only. The table lists tens of thousands of clones, about 80% of them singletons. The CDR3 extends over 15 amino acids. Germline V gene lookup returns CDR1 MNHEY and CDR2 SVGAGI. Trimming stripped 0 bases from V and 5 bases from J, with 13 bases between. The clonotype originates from a human donor with non-small cell lung cancer who had a complete response to radiotherapy plus ipilimumab. Sequenced material: peripheral blood, taken from a patient treated with radiotherapy plus ipilimumab. The chain has TRBV6-5 and TRBJ2-5; weak D call: TRBD2 (6 bases). The CDR3 region has the DNA TGTGCCAGCAGTTACTCGGCGGCAGGGAGGGAGACCCAGTACTTC. Translated, it gives CASSYSAAGRETQYF.